This entry features one T cell receptor (beta chain) sequence. The antigen is not known. The Oncomine TCR Beta short-read assay was what sequenced the DNA obtained from cultured CD4+ T cells. After culture, CD4+ T cells served as the source for genomic DNA extraction. Each CDR3 protein is one row after TCRdb ran MiXCR on the PCR reads. This table has about 5,500 distinct CDR3 sequences, about 65% appearing once. CDR1 is LNHDA, CDR2 SQIVND, per germline (reference sequence). CDR3 length: 17 residues. V dropped 6 bases and J dropped 3; count of bases not matched to a gene: 10. These data are taken from a study of vaccination and CD4 T cells after COVID-19. Overall study: Post-COVID sampling occurred a median about 100 days after diagnosis (range 35 to 161).

Treatment: approximately nine-day PBMC culture with coronavirus spike peptide pools or control peptides (ViraFEST assay). Study-wide findings and caveats: Spike mono-reactive status applied to 304 of 307 vaccine-specific clones in convalescent patients.

The V and J genes are TRBV19 and TRBJ2-1; TRBD2 agrees at 11 bases. Material for sequencing was CD4+ T cells from blood, cultured in vitro. This TCR came from a human donor who had recovered from COVID-19. The CDR3 region has the DNA TGTGCCAGTAGCAAGACTAGCGGGGCCCTCCACTACAATGAGCAGTTCTTC. Protein product: CASSKTSGALHYNEQFF.